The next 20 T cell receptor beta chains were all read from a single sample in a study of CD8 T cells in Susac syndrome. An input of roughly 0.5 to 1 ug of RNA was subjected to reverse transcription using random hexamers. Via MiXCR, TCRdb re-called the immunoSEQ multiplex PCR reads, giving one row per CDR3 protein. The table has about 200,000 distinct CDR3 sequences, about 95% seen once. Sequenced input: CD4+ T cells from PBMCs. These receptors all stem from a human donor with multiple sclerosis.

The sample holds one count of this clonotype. CDR3 sequence: CASSSGTSFYEQYF. As DNA, the CDR3 is TGTGCCAGCTCCTCAGGGACATCCTTCTACGAGCAGTACTTC. This chain uses TRBV18 with TRBJ2-7, with D tentatively TRBD1 (6 bases). V was cut by 6 bases and J by 3 bases, with 15 bases left in between. The germline V gene encodes CDR1 KGHSH and CDR2 LQKENI. The CDR3 length is 14 residues. The complete variable domain, with remaining parts taken from reference TRBV18 and TRBJ2-7, reads NAGVMQNPRHLVRRRGQEARLRCSPMKGHSHVYWYRQLPEEGLKFMVYLQKENIIDESGMPKERFSAEFPKEGPSILRIQQVVRGDSAAYFCASSSGTSFYEQYFGPGTRLTVT.

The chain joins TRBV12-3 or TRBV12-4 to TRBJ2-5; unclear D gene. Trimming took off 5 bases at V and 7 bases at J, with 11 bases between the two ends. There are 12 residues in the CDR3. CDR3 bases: TGTGCCAGCAGTCAGAGGCGGCTGACCCAGTACTTC. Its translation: CASSQRRLTQYF.

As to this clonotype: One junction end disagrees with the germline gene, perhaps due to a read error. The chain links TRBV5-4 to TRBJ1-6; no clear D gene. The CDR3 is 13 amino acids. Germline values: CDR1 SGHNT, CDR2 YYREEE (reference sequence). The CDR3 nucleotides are TGTGCCAGCAGCTTGGAAAAAGACAAACCCTCCGTTTTT. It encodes CASSLEKDKPSVF.

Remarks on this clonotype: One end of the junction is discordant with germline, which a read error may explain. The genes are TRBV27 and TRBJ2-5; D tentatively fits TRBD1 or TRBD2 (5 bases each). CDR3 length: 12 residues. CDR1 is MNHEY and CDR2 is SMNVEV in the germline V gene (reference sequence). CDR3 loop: CASSPPGASEHF. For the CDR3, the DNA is TGTGCCAGCAGTCCCCCCGGGGCCTCGGAACACTTC.

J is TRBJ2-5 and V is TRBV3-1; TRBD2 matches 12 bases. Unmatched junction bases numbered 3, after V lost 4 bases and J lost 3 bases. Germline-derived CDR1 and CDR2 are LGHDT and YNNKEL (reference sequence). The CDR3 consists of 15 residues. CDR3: CASSPPSGGEETQYF. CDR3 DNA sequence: TGTGCCAGCAGCCCACCTAGCGGGGGGGAAGAGACCCAGTACTTC.

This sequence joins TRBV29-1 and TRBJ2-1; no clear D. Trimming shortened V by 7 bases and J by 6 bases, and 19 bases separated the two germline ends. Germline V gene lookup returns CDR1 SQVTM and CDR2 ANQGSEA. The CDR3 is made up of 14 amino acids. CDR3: CSALYPFLSNEQFF. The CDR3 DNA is TGCAGCGCTCTATATCCCTTTCTTAGCAATGAGCAGTTCTTC.

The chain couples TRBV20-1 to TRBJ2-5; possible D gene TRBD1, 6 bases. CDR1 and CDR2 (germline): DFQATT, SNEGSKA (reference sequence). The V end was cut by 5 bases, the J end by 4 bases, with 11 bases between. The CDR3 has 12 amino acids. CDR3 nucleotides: TGCAGTGCTTTACAGGGAACAGAGACCCAGTACTTC. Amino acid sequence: CSALQGTETQYF.

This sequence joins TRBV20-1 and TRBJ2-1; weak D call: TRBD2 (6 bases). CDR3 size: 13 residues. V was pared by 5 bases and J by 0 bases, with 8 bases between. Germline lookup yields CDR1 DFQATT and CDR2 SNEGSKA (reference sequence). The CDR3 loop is CSALAYSYNEQFF. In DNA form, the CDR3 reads TGCAGTGCTCTAGCGTACTCCTACAATGAGCAGTTCTTC.

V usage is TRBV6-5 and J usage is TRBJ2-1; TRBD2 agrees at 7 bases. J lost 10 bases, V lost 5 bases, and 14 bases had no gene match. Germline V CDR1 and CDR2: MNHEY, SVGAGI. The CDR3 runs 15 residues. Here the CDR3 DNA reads TGTGCCAGCAGTACCGGGACTACTGGTTCTCGGGAGCAGTTCTTC. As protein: CASSTGTTGSREQFF.

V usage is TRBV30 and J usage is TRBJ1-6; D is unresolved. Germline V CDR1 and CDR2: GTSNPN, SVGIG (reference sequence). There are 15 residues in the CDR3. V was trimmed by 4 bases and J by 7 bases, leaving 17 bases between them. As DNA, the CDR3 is TGTGCCTGGACCTCACCCGCGGGGTTCAATTCACCCCTCCACTTT. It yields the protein CAWTSPAGFNSPLHF.

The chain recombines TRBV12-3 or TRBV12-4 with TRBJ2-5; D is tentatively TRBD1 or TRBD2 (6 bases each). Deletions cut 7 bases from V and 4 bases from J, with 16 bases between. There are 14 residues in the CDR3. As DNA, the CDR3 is TGTGCCAGCACCCTAGGGGGAGGCGGAGAGACCCAGTACTTC. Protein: CASTLGGGGETQYF.

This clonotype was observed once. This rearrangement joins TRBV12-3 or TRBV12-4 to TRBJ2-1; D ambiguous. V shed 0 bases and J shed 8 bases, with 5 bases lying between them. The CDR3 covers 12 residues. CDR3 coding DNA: TGTGCCAGCAGTTTAGCCCGGGATGAGCAGTTCTTC. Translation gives CASSLARDEQFF.

The CDR3 nucleotides read TGTGCCTGGAGTGTGGGGCACCCTAGGCCTAATGAAAAACTGTTTTTT. Encoded protein: CAWSVGHPRPNEKLFF. The chain recombines TRBV30 with TRBJ1-4; maybe TRBD1 (5 bases). The CDR3 consists of 16 residues. V was shortened by 0 bases and J by 3 bases, with 14 bases between the two germline ends. In germline, CDR1 is GTSNPN, CDR2 SVGIG (reference sequence). Full variable domain (remainder filled in from reference TRBV30 and TRBJ1-4): SQTIHQWPATLVQPVGSPLSLECTVEGTSNPNLYWYRQAAGRGLQLLFYSVGIGQISSEVPQNLSASRPQDRQFILSSKKLLLSDSGFYLCAWSVGHPRPNEKLFFGSGTQLSVL.

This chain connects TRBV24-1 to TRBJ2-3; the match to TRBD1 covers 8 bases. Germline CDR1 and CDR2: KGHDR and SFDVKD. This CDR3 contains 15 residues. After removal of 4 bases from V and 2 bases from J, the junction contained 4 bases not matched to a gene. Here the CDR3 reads CATSDRQGITDTQYF. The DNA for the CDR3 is TGTGCCACCAGTGACAGACAGGGGATCACAGATACGCAGTATTTT.

CDR3 loop: CASSLVQASNYGYTF. CDR3 bases: TGTGCCAGCAGCTTGGTACAGGCCTCTAACTATGGCTACACCTTC. This chain links TRBV5-4 with TRBJ1-2; tentative D call: TRBD1 (5 bases). Germline loops: CDR1 SGHNT, CDR2 YYREEE (reference sequence). The CDR3 runs to 15 residues. The V end was cut by 0 bases, the J end by 0 bases, with 9 bases between.

CDR3 residues: CASSPPAGDTGELFF. The CDR3 DNA sequence: TGCGCCAGCAGCCCCCCTGCGGGGGACACCGGGGAGCTGTTTTTT. The rearrangement links TRBV5-1 to TRBJ2-2; 7 bases match TRBD2. Germline lookup yields CDR1 SGHRS and CDR2 YFSETQ. The CDR3 consists of 15 residues. V shed 4 bases and J 3 bases; nucleotides not matched to a gene: 6.

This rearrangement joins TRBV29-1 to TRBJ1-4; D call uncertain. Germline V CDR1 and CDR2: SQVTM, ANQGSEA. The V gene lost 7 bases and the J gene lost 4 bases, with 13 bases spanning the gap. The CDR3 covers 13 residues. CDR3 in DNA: TGCAGCGGCCGGAGTCTCATTAATGAAAAACTGTTTTTT. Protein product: CSGRSLINEKLFF.

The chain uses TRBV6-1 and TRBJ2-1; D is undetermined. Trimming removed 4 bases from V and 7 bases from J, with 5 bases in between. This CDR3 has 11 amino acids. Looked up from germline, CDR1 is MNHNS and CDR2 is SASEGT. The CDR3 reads CASSVWNEQFF. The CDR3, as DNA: TGTGCCAGCAGTGTTTGGAATGAGCAGTTCTTC.

CDR3 coding DNA: TGTGCCAGCAGCGCGGGACTAGCGAGCGAGACCCAGTACTTC. The encoded protein is CASSAGLASETQYF. The rearrangement uses TRBV9 and TRBJ2-5, with TRBD2 matching 10 bases. The CDR3 length is 14 residues. CDR1 and CDR2 from the germline V gene are SGDLS and YYNGEE. The V and J ends lost 3 bases and 5 bases, in that order; junction bases with no gene match: 4. The variable domain in full, with the rest retrieved from reference TRBV9 and TRBJ2-5, is DSGVTQTPKHLITATGQRVTLRCSPRSGDLSVYWYQQSLDQGLQFLIQYYNGEERAKGNILERFSAQQFPDLHSELNLSSLELGDSALYFCASSAGLASETQYFGPGTRLLVL.

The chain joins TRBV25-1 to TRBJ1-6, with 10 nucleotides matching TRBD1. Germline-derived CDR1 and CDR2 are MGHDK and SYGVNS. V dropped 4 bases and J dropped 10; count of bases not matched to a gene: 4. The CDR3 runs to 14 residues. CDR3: CASSVGTGVSPLHF. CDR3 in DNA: TGTGCCAGCAGTGTAGGGACAGGGGTCTCACCCCTCCACTTT.